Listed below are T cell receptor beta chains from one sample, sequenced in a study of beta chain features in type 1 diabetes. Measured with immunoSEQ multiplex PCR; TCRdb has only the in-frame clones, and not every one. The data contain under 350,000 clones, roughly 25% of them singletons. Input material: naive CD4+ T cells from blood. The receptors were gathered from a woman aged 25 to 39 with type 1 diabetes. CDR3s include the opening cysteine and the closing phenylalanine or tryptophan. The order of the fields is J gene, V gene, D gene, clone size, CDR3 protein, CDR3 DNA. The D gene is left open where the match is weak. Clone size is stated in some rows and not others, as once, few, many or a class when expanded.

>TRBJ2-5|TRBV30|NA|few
CAWSYGGEETQYF
TGTGCCTGGAGTTACGGCGGAGAAGAGACCCAGTACTTC
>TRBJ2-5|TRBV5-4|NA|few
CASAKGQQQETQYF
TGTGCCAGTGCAAAGGGGCAGCAACAAGAGACCCAGTACTTC
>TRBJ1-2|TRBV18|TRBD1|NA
CASSLEASGGADGYTF
TGTGCCAGCTCACTGGAGGCCTCAGGGGGCGCCGATGGCTACACCTTC
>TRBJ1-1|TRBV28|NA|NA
CASSLGRGTTEAFF
TGTGCCAGCAGTTTAGGAAGGGGGACGACTGAAGCTTTCTTT
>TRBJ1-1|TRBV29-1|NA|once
CSVDRGENTEAFF
TGCAGCGTTGACAGGGGCGAGAACACTGAAGCTTTCTTT
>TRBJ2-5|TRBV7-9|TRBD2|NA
CASSLLRLAGGETQYF
TGTGCCAGCAGCCTCCTAAGACTAGCGGGAGGAGAGACCCAGTACTTC
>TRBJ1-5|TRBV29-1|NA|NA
CSVGGLNQPQHF
TGCAGCGTTGGCGGACTTAATCAGCCCCAGCATTTT
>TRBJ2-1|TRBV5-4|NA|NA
CASSLEGNEQFF
TGTGCCAGCAGCTTGGAGGGGAATGAGCAGTTCTTC
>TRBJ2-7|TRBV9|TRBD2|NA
CASSLRPTSGTGEQYF
TGTGCCAGCAGCCTCCGCCCTACTAGCGGGACGGGCGAGCAGTACTTC
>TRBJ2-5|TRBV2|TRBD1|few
CASTLQGAIQETQYF
TGTGCCAGCACCTTACAGGGGGCAATCCAAGAGACCCAGTACTTC
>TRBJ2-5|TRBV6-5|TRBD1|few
CASRSVTGMWKTQYF
TGTGCCAGCAGAAGCGTGACAGGGATGTGGAAGACCCAGTACTTC
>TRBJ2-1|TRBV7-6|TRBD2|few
CASSFLTGGAYNEQFF
TGTGCCAGCAGCTTCCTGACGGGAGGGGCCTACAATGAGCAGTTCTTC
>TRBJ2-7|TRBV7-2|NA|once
CASSPGLTYEQYF
TGTGCCAGCAGCCCGGGACTGACCTACGAGCAGTACTTC
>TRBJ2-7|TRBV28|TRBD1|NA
CASSLWGTGTYEQYF
TGTGCCAGCAGTTTATGGGGGACAGGGACCTACGAGCAGTACTTC
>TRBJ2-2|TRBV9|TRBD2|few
CASSVGSGRETGELFF
TGTGCCAGCAGCGTAGGGTCTGGGAGGGAAACCGGGGAGCTGTTTTTT
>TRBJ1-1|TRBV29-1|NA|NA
CSVGGYEAFF
TGCAGCGTTGGAGGGTATGAAGCTTTCTTT
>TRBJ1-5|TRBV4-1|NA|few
CASSQDRTVRNQPQHF
TGCGCCAGCAGCCAAGACCGGACAGTCCGTAATCAGCCCCAGCATTTT
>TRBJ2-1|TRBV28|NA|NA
CASSPYYNEQFF
TGTGCCAGCAGCCCGTACTACAATGAGCAGTTCTTC
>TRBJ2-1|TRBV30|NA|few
CAWSKTIAGTEQFF
TGTGCCTGGAGTAAGACTATTGCAGGGACAGAGCAGTTCTTC
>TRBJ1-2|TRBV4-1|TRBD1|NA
CASSRPGQGIGYTF
TGCGCCAGCAGCCGGCCGGGACAGGGGATCGGCTACACCTTC
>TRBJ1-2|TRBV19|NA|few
CASSAQVNYGYTF
TGTGCCAGTAGTGCCCAGGTGAACTATGGCTACACCTTC
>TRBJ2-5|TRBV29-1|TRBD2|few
CSVVRGGRAWETQYF
TGCAGCGTTGTACGTGGCGGGAGGGCCTGGGAGACCCAGTACTTC
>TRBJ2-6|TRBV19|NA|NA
CASGGQSGANVLTF
TGTGCCAGTGGCGGGCAATCTGGGGCCAACGTCCTGACTTTC
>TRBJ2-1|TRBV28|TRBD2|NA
CASSLSGSYNEQFF
TGTGCCAGCAGTCTTAGCGGGAGTTACAATGAGCAGTTCTTC
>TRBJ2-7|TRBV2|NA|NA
CASSGQGYEQYF
TGTGCCAGCAGTGGGCAGGGGTACGAGCAGTACTTC
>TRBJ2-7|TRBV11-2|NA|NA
CASSLWTVIPYEQYF
TGTGCCAGCAGCTTATGGACAGTCATTCCCTACGAGCAGTACTTC
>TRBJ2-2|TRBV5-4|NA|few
CASSPGLENTGELFF
TGTGCCAGCAGCCCCGGACTGGAAAACACCGGGGAGCTGTTTTTT
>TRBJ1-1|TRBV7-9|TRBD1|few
CASSLLMKQGANTEAFF
TGTGCCAGCAGCTTACTTATGAAACAGGGGGCCAACACTGAAGCTTTCTTT
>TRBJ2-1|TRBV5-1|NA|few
CASSVPNSYNEQFF
TGCGCCAGCAGCGTCCCTAACTCCTACAATGAGCAGTTCTTC
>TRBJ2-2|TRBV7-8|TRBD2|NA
CASSKGAWLAGNTGELFF
TGTGCCAGCAGCAAGGGCGCTTGGCTAGCGGGGAACACCGGGGAGCTGTTTTTT
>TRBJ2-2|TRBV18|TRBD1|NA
CASSTGQGDTGELFF
TGTGCCAGCTCAACAGGACAGGGGGACACCGGGGAGCTGTTTTTT
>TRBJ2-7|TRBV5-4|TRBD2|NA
CASSSTSGVSLEQYF
TGTGCCAGCAGCTCCACTAGCGGAGTCTCGCTCGAGCAGTACTTC
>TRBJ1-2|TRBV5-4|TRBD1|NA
CASSLEGGNYGYTF
TGTGCCAGCAGCTTGGAAGGGGGCAACTATGGCTACACCTTC
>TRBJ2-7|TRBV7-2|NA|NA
CASSPRQYSYEQYF
TGTGCCAGCAGCCCGAGACAGTATTCCTACGAGCAGTACTTC
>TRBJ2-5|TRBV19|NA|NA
CASTREGETQYF
TGTGCCAGTACGAGGGAAGGGGAGACCCAGTACTTC
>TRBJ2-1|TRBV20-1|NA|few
CSARRTREQFF
TGCAGTGCTAGACGAACACGTGAGCAGTTCTTC